The 5 T cell receptor beta chains below were found in one sample sequenced in a study of metastatic and nonmetastatic thyroid tumors. Thyroid surgery took place with no prior treatment in any patient. TCRdb re-clonotyped the PCR reads via MiXCR. The table lists approximately 16,000 clones, about 12% of them singletons, with approximately 15% in the top ten. The sequenced sample was tumor tissue. These receptors were obtained from a female donor with papillary thyroid cancer or a benign thyroid nodule (not recorded which). Some clones in this sample may be carry-over from other donors' samples.

This clone was counted at least ten times. The gene calls are TRBV20-1 and TRBJ2-7; unclear D gene. Trimming left V 3 bases short and J 3 bases short, with 18 bases between. This CDR3 has 15 amino acids. The germline CDR1 and CDR2 sequences are DFQATT and SNEGSKA (reference sequence). The CDR3 is CSARSRQLAYYEQYF. The CDR3 nucleotides read TGCAGTGCTAGGAGTCGACAACTCGCCTACTACGAGCAGTACTTC.

This clone was detected many times. The chain uses TRBV4-1 and TRBJ2-7; a weak D match, TRBD2 (6 bases). Germline-derived CDR1 and CDR2 are MGHRA and YSYEKL. The V and J ends lost 4 bases and 5 bases respectively, with 15 bases between them. This CDR3 spans 14 amino acids. The DNA for the CDR3 is TGCGCCAGCAGCCCAAAGGGGAGGTTTCACGAGCAGTACTTC. It encodes CASSPKGRFHEQYF.

Judged by abundance, this clone is medium-sized. The V gene is TRBV6-2 or TRBV6-3, the J gene TRBJ1-1, with D possibly TRBD1 on 5 matching bases. CDR3 length: 14 residues. The germline V gene has CDR1 MNHEY and CDR2 SVGEGT. Trimming left V 6 bases short and J 5 bases short, with 16 bases between. The CDR3 spells CASSPQGRGTEAFF. CDR3 bases: TGTGCCAGCAGCCCTCAGGGACGTGGGACTGAAGCTTTCTTT.

This clone was observed at least ten times. J is TRBJ2-5 and V is TRBV19, with 10 bases fitting TRBD1. The V gene end was trimmed by 4 bases and the J gene end by 5 bases; junction bases not matched to a gene: 10. The germline V gene has CDR1 LNHDA and CDR2 SQIVND (reference sequence). CDR3 length: 16 amino acids. CDR3 region: CASSKTRTGGRETQYF. For the CDR3, the DNA is TGTGCCAGTAGTAAGACCCGGACAGGGGGGAGGGAGACCCAGTACTTC.

This clone was counted a few times. The chain recombines TRBV6-1 with TRBJ1-1; D might be TRBD1 (6 bases). The CDR3 length is 15 residues. Germline V lookup: CDR1 MNHNS, CDR2 SASEGT. V lost 3 bases, J lost 4 bases, and 15 bases lay in between. CDR3 nucleotide sequence: TGTGCCAGCAGTGACCTAAGCCCAGGGGCCACTGAAGCTTTCTTT. It specifies CASSDLSPGATEAFF.